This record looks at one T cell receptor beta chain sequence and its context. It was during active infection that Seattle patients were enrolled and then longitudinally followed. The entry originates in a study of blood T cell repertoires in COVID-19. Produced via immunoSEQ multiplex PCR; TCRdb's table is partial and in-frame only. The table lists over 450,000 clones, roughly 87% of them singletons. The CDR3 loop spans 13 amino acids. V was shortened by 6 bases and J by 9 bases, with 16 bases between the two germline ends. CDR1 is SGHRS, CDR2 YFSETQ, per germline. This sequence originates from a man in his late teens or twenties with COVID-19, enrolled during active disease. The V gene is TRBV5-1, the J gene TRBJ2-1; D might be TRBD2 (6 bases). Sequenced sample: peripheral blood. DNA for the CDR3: TGCGCCAGCATGACTAGTGGGGGAAGTGAGCAGTTCTTC. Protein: CASMTSGGSEQFF. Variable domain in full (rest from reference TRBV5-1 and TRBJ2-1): KAGVTQTPRYLIKTRGQQVTLSCSPISGHRSVSWYQQTPGQGLQFLFEYFSETQRNKGNFPGRFSGRQFSNSRSEMNVSTLELGDSALYLCASMTSGGSEQFFGPGTRLTVL.